What follows are 24 T cell receptor beta chains derived from one specimen sequenced in a study of blood T cell repertoires in COVID-19. Libraries were prepared by immunoSEQ multiplex PCR; TCRdb keeps only in-frame clonotypes and omits some of them. The table shows around 450,000 clones, with around 87% occurring only once. The sample consisted of PBMCs or T cells enriched from blood (not recorded which). The receptor source for this set is a woman aged 18 to 35 who had recovered from COVID-19.

This rearrangement joins TRBV28 to TRBJ1-4; 7 bases align to TRBD1. The germline CDR1 and CDR2 sequences are MDHEN and SYDVKM. The CDR3 covers 15 residues. Unmatched junction bases numbered 2, after V lost 4 bases and J lost 0 bases. CDR3 nucleotides: TGTGCCAGCAGTTCGACAGGGCCAACTAATGAAAAACTGTTTTTT. It translates to CASSSTGPTNEKLFF.

V is TRBV19 and J is TRBJ1-1; D is uncertain. Trimming stripped 7 bases from V and 0 bases from J, with 15 bases between. CDR3 size: 15 residues. The germline CDR1 and CDR2 sequences are LNHDA and SQIVND (reference sequence). The CDR3 nucleotides are TGTGCCAGTAATATCGGCAGGTTTTTGAACACTGAAGCTTTCTTT. This encodes CASNIGRFLNTEAFF. Using reference TRBV19 and TRBJ1-1 for the parts outside the CDR3, the full variable domain is DGGITQSPKYLFRKEGQNVTLSCEQNLNHDAMYWYRQDPGQGLRLIYYSQIVNDFQKGDIAEGYSVSREKKESFPLTVTSAQKNPTAFYLCASNIGRFLNTEAFFGQGTRLTVV.

The V and J genes are TRBV7-3 and TRBJ2-5; D gene ambiguous. This CDR3 is built from 13 residues. V lost 5 bases and J 5 bases, leaving 12 bases between the germline ends. The germline V gene has CDR1 SGHTA and CDR2 FQGTGA. CDR3 protein: CASSLRSGETQYF. The DNA of the CDR3 is TGTGCCAGCAGCCTTCGCTCCGGGGAGACCCAGTACTTC.

The CDR3: CASSLSGGPPYEQYF. In DNA, the CDR3 is TGTGCCAGCAGCTTATCCGGGGGGCCACCCTACGAGCAGTACTTC. J is TRBJ2-7 and V is TRBV13, with TRBD2 as a possible D gene (7 bases). This CDR3 contains 15 residues. Germline V gene data show CDR1 as PRHDT and CDR2 as FYEKMQ (reference sequence). V was trimmed by 2 bases and J by 2 bases, leaving 13 bases between them.

This clone was seen only once. This chain uses TRBV9 with TRBJ1-1; a possible D gene is TRBD1 (6 bases). Germline lookup yields CDR1 SGDLS and CDR2 YYNGEE. V was clipped by 4 bases and J by 6 bases, with 13 bases between them. CDR3 size: 13 residues. CDR3 nucleotides: TGTGCCAGCAGCCCCGGAGACAGGCCTGAAGCTTTCTTT. This sequence encodes CASSPGDRPEAFF. The variable domain in full, with the rest retrieved from reference TRBV9 and TRBJ1-1, is DSGVTQTPKHLITATGQRVTLRCSPRSGDLSVYWYQQSLDQGLQFLIQYYNGEERAKGNILERFSAQQFPDLHSELNLSSLELGDSALYFCASSPGDRPEAFFGQGTRLTVV.

The genes are TRBV11-3 and TRBJ1-1; D uncertain. Germline-derived CDR1 and CDR2 are SGHNT and YENEEA. Trimming took 8 bases from V and 10 from J, leaving 14 bases between them. The length of the CDR3 is 11 residues. CDR3 loop: CASYIRSGAFF. The CDR3 DNA reads as TGTGCCAGCTATATCCGGTCCGGAGCTTTCTTT.

This clone was observed a single time. The chain has TRBV6-1 and TRBJ2-1; unclear D gene. Trimming left V 0 bases short and J 5 bases short, with 17 bases between. Germline V gene sequence: CDR1 MNHNS, CDR2 SASEGT. This CDR3 comprises 17 residues. This CDR3 reads CASSEALGPYNDNEQFF. In DNA, the CDR3 is TGTGCCAGCAGTGAAGCTCTTGGGCCGTACAACGACAATGAGCAGTTCTTC.

The chain uses TRBV7-9 and TRBJ2-1; TRBD1 aligns across 8 bases. With 5 bases clipped from V and 9 bases from J, the junction kept 9 bases outside the gene matches. This CDR3 is built from 14 residues. Germline V CDR1 and CDR2: SEHNR, FQNEAQ (reference sequence). The CDR3 loop reads CASSPRTGSGEQFF. The CDR3 DNA follows: TGTGCCAGCAGCCCCCGGACAGGGTCTGGTGAGCAGTTCTTC.

This rearrangement joins TRBV24-1 to TRBJ2-2, with 7 nucleotides matching TRBD2. Losses at the gene ends were 3 bases for V and 8 bases for J; bases not matched to a gene: 8. The CDR3 spans 15 residues. From germline, CDR1 is KGHDR and CDR2 SFDVKD. The CDR3 reads CATSDPSEREGELFF. The CDR3 region has the DNA TGTGCCACCAGTGATCCGTCGGAGCGGGAAGGGGAGCTGTTTTTT.

The genes are TRBV7-8 and TRBJ2-7; a possible D gene is TRBD1 (6 bases). Germline CDR1 SGHVS, CDR2 FQNEAQ. Trimming removed 2 bases at V and 0 bases at J, with 11 bases between. The CDR3 has 15 amino acids. The CDR3 here is CASSLPRDISYEQYF. CDR3 DNA sequence: TGTGCCAGCAGCTTACCTCGGGACATCTCCTACGAGCAGTACTTC.

The V gene is TRBV10-3, the J gene TRBJ1-5; unclear D gene. Trimming took 2 bases from V and 2 from J, leaving 19 bases between them. Germline V gene lookup returns CDR1 ENHRY and CDR2 SYGVKD. CDR3 length: 18 residues. The CDR3: CAISESETHSLGNQPQHF. The CDR3 DNA reads TGTGCCATCAGTGAGAGTGAGACGCATAGCTTGGGCAATCAGCCCCAGCATTTT.

The count of this clone is one. The rearrangement uses TRBV19 and TRBJ1-5, with D possibly being TRBD1 (6 bases). Germline V CDR1 and CDR2: LNHDA, SQIVND (reference sequence). Trimming cost V 3 bases and J 4 bases, with 16 bases left between them. This CDR3 spans 16 amino acids. The CDR3 region is CASSMGAGQPNQPQHF. CDR3 DNA sequence: TGTGCCAGTAGTATGGGGGCAGGACAGCCTAATCAGCCCCAGCATTTT.

The gene calls are TRBV30 and TRBJ2-7, with 12 bases fitting TRBD1. The germline V gene has CDR1 GTSNPN and CDR2 SVGIG (reference sequence). The V segment lost 5 bases and the J segment 6 bases; nucleotides outside the gene matches: 5. This CDR3 has 13 amino acids. In nucleotides, the CDR3 is TGTGCCTGGGGACCGGGACAGGGGGCCGAGCAGTACTTC. This sequence encodes CAWGPGQGAEQYF.

V is TRBV3-1 (or the pseudogene TRBV3-2) and J is TRBJ2-5; the D gene is possibly TRBD1 (5 bases). The CDR3 is 15 amino acids. Trimming removed 2 bases from V and 4 bases from J, with 14 bases in between. Germline V CDR1 and CDR2: LGHDT, YNNKEL (reference sequence). The DNA for the CDR3 is TGTGCCAGCAGCCAATTCACGGACATGACAGAGACCCAGTACTTC. It specifies CASSQFTDMTETQYF.

This chain connects TRBV20-1 to TRBJ2-1; maybe TRBD1 (6 bases). With 3 bases removed from V and 7 bases from J, the gap between germline ends came to 16 bases. Germline CDR1 is DFQATT and CDR2 is SNEGSKA (reference sequence). This CDR3 has 14 residues. Here the CDR3 reads CSASDVGGRNEQFF. In DNA form, the CDR3 reads TGCAGTGCTAGTGATGTAGGGGGTAGGAATGAGCAGTTCTTC.

The V gene is TRBV10-1, the J gene TRBJ2-2; D might be TRBD2 (6 bases). V lost 3 bases and J lost 1, with 9 bases in between. Germline V CDR1 and CDR2: WNHNN, SYGVQD (reference sequence). This CDR3 comprises 15 residues. The CDR3 sequence is CASSDDGGNTGELFF. The DNA for the CDR3 is TGCGCCAGCAGTGATGACGGGGGGAACACCGGGGAGCTGTTTTTT.

V gene TRBV5-1 combines with J gene TRBJ1-6; TRBD1 matches at 7 bases. Trimming took 2 bases from V and 4 from J; bases not matched to a gene: 3. The CDR3 runs 15 residues. CDR1 is SGHRS, CDR2 YFSETQ, per germline. For the CDR3, the DNA is TGCGCCAGCAGCTTCGGGACAGTTTATAATTCACCCCTCCACTTT. Translation gives CASSFGTVYNSPLHF.

The chain carries TRBV25-1 and TRBJ2-7; weak D call: TRBD1 (6 bases). CDR1 is MGHDK and CDR2 is SYGVNS in the germline V gene. V lost 5 bases, J lost 4 bases, and 15 bases lay in between. CDR3 size: 14 residues. The CDR3 here is CASSRGTLPYEQYF. CDR3 nucleotide sequence: TGTGCCAGCAGTAGAGGGACACTGCCTTACGAGCAGTACTTC.

With regard to this clone: The junction shows a germline mismatch at one end, possibly a read error. The chain uses TRBV5-1 and TRBJ1-1; 8 bases agree with TRBD1. The germline V gene encodes CDR1 SGHRS and CDR2 YFSETQ. This CDR3 region has 14 residues. As DNA, the CDR3 is TGCGCCAGCACCTTGGGACAGGCCAGTACTGAAGCTTTCTTT. Translation gives CASTLGQASTEAFF.

The chain recombines TRBV27 with TRBJ1-1, with a possible D match to TRBD1 (5 bases). This CDR3 comprises 15 residues. CDR1 is MNHEY, CDR2 SMNVEV, per germline (reference sequence). The germline V and J ends were trimmed by 3 bases and 3 bases, with 14 bases remaining between them. For the CDR3, the DNA is TGTGCCAGCAGTTTGGCCTCGACAGACTACACTGAAGCTTTCTTT. This codes for CASSLASTDYTEAFF.

The V call is TRBV7-9, the J call TRBJ1-1; D call uncertain. CDR1 is SEHNR, CDR2 FQNEAQ, per germline (reference sequence). The ends were cut back, 8 bases at V and 2 bases at J, with 6 bases in the middle. The CDR3 is made up of 11 amino acids. CDR3 sequence reads: CASQKNTEAFF. The CDR3, as DNA: TGTGCCAGCCAGAAAAACACTGAAGCTTTCTTT.

V and J are TRBV6-4 and TRBJ2-3; D is unclear. The CDR3 loop spans 14 amino acids. Per germline, CDR1 MRHNA and CDR2 SNTAGT. V shed 3 bases and J shed 5 bases, with 12 bases lying between them. DNA of the CDR3: TGTGCCAGCAGTGAGAGGTCCCTACTAGATACGCAGTATTTT. Translation: CASSERSLLDTQYF.

The V call is TRBV12-5, the J call TRBJ2-5, with D maybe TRBD1 (5 bases). The CDR3 has 16 residues. The germline V gene encodes CDR1 LGHNT and CDR2 FRNRAP. The V end was cut by 0 bases, the J end by 2 bases, with 13 bases between. The CDR3 DNA follows: TGTGCTAGTGGTTTGGTACAGGCAGGGTGGCAAGAGACCCAGTACTTC. Translating gives CASGLVQAGWQETQYF.

The rearrangement links TRBV4-2 to TRBJ2-3, with D perhaps matching TRBD2 (5 bases). Trimming pared 7 bases from V and 0 bases from J, leaving 14 bases between. Germline V gives CDR1 LGHNA, CDR2 YNFKEQ. The CDR3 spans 15 residues. CDR3 in amino acids: CASKEGADSTDTQYF. CDR3 bases: TGTGCCAGCAAAGAGGGTGCGGACAGCACAGATACGCAGTATTTT.